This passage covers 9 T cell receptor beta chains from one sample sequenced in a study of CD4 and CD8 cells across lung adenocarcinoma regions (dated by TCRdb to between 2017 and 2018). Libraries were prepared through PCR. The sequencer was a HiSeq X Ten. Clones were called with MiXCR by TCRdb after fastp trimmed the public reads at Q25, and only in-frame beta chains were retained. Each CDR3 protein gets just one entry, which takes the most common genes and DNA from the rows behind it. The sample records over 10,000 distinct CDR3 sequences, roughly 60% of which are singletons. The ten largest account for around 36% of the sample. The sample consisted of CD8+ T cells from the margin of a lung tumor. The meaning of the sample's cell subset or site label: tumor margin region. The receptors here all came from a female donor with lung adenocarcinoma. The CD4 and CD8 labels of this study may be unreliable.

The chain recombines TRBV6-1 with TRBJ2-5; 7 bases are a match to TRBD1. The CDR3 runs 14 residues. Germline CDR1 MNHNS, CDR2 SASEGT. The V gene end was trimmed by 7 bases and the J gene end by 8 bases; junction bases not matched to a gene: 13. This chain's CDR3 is CASTGTAILKTQYF. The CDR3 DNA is TGTGCCAGCACCGGGACAGCTATTCTCAAAACCCAGTACTTC.

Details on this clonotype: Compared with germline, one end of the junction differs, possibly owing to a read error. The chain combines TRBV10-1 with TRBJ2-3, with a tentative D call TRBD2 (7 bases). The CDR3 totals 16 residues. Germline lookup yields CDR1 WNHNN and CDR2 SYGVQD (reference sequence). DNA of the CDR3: TGCGCCAGCAGTGTGTCAATACCGGGGGGCAAAAATACGCAGTACTTT. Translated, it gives CASSVSIPGGKNTQYF.

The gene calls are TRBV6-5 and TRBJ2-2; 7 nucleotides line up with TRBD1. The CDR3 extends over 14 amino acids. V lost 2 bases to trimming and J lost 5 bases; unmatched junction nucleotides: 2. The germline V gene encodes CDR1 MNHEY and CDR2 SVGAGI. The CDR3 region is CASSYNRGTGELFF. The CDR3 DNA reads TGTGCCAGCAGTTACAACAGGGGAACCGGGGAGCTGTTTTTT.

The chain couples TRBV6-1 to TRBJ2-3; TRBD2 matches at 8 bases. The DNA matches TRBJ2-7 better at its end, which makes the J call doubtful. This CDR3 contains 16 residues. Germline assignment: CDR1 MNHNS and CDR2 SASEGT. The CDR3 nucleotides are TGTGCCAGCAGTCCTAGCGGGCACCCAACCCAAGATACGCAGTACTTC. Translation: CASSPSGHPTQDTQYF.

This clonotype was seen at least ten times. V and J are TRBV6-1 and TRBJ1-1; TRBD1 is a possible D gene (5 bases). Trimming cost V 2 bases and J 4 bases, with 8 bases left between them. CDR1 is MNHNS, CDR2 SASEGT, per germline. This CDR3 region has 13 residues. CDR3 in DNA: TGTGCCAGCAGTGAATTCGGGGGCACTGAAGCTTTCTTT. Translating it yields CASSEFGGTEAFF.

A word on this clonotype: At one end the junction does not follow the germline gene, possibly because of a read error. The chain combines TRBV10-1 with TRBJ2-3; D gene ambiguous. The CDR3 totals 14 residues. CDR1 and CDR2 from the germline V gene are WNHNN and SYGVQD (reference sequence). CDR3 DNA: TGCGCGGGCAGTGGGGTCACTGACACAGATACGCAGTATTTC. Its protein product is CAGSGVTDTDTQYF.

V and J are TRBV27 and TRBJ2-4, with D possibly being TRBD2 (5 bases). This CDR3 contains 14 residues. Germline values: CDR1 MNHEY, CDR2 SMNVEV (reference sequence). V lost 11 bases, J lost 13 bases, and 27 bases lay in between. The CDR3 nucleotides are TGTGCCGGCTCGGTGCTGGGAGCCAAAAACACGCAGTACTTC. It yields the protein CAGSVLGAKNTQYF.

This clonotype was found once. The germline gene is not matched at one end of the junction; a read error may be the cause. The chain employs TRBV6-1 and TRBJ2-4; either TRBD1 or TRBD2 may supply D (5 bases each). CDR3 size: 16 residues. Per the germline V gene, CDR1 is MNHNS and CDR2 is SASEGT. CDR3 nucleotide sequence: TGTGCGAGCAGCGAGACGGGGCGGTGTGCCAAAGACACGCAGTACTTC. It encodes CASSETGRCAKDTQYF.

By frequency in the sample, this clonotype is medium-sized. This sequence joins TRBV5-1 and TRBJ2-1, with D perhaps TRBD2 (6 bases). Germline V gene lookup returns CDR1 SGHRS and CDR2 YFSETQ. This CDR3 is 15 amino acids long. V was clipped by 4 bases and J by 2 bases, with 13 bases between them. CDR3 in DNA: TGCGCCAGCAGCGTGCGGGGACTTACCTACAATGAGCAGTTCTTC. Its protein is CASSVRGLTYNEQFF.